The entry that follows covers one T cell receptor beta chain sequence. Its antigen is unknown. Sequencing used immunoSEQ multiplex PCR; TCRdb keeps in-frame clones, though not all of them. The sample lists approximately 46,000 clones; nearly 95% were seen once. The data are from a study of siplizumab effects on memory and regulatory T cells. Study-wide findings and caveats: There were only a minor fraction of alloreactive clones that mapped to unstimulated subsets.

This CDR3 region has 15 residues. CDR1 and CDR2 from the germline V gene are LGHNA and YNFKEQ. Germline trimming cut 2 bases from V and 5 bases from J; bases unmatched to any gene: 6. The receptor was isolated from a human donor in good health. Sequenced: CD8+ T cells sorted from blood. This sequence joins TRBV4-2 and TRBJ2-1; 7 nucleotides line up with TRBD2. The CDR3 spells CASSQKLALNNEQFF. In DNA, the CDR3 is TGTGCCAGCAGCCAAAAACTAGCGCTCAACAATGAGCAGTTCTTC.